These 5 T cell receptor beta chains came from one sample sequenced in a study of blood T cells in healthy people across ages. Combining a sample-barcoded 5' primer with a J-beta primer mix, a second PCR ran for about 7 to 11 cycles. TCRdb analysed the 5' RACE reads with MiXCR anew, one entry per CDR3 protein. This repertoire shows about 970,000 distinct CDR3 sequences, roughly 47% found once; its top ten account for about 20%. The sample consisted of blood. The receptors derive from a woman in her sixties or seventies in good health.

The chain is built from TRBV9 and TRBJ2-2, with D possibly being TRBD1 (6 bases). Trimming shortened V by 0 bases and J by 6 bases, and 12 bases separated the two germline ends. The germline V gene encodes CDR1 SGDLS and CDR2 YYNGEE. CDR3 length: 15 amino acids. CDR3 loop: CASSVVASGAGELFF. CDR3 coding DNA: TGTGCCAGCAGCGTAGTAGCCTCAGGGGCCGGGGAGCTGTTTTTT.

V gene TRBV7-9 combines with J gene TRBJ2-7; 11 bases map to TRBD2. The CDR3 covers 15 residues. J lost 0 bases, V lost 3 bases, and 1 base had no gene match. CDR1 and CDR2 (germline): SEHNR, FQNEAQ (reference sequence). Here the CDR3 reads CASSFGLAGSYEQYF. CDR3 sequence (DNA): TGTGCCAGCAGCTTTGGACTAGCGGGCTCCTACGAGCAGTACTTC.

The CDR3 sequence is CASSNRQGGWGSPLHF. In DNA, the CDR3 is TGTGCCAGCAGTAACCGTCAAGGGGGTTGGGGATCACCCCTCCACTTT. The chain combines TRBV28 with TRBJ1-6; possible D gene TRBD1, 6 bases. Germline-derived CDR1 and CDR2 are MDHEN and SYDVKM. The V end lost 5 bases, the J end lost 10 bases, and 21 bases lay between the germline ends. CDR3 size: 16 residues.

This sequence joins TRBV24-1 and TRBJ2-5; the D gene is possibly TRBD1 (6 bases). The CDR3 has 15 residues. Germline V gives CDR1 KGHDR, CDR2 SFDVKD. V was cut by 4 bases and J by 4 bases, with 15 bases left in between. CDR3 amino acids: CATSETGTRGETQYF. In DNA form, the CDR3 reads TGTGCCACCAGTGAGACCGGGACAAGGGGAGAGACCCAGTACTTC.

The genes are TRBV29-1 and TRBJ2-7; 8 bases are shared with TRBD1. The CDR3 covers 15 residues. After removal of 4 bases from V and 6 bases from J, the junction contained 14 bases not matched to a gene. Germline V gives CDR1 SQVTM, CDR2 ANQGSEA. The DNA of the CDR3 is TGCAGCGTTGGACGGACCGGGACAGGAAAGGGCGAGCAGTACTTC. Its protein is CSVGRTGTGKGEQYF.